The rows below give T cell receptor beta chains drawn from one sample of a study of cytomegalovirus exposure and HLA in healthy donors. Sequencing used immunoSEQ multiplex PCR; TCRdb keeps in-frame clones, though not all of them. The sample records some 100,000 clones, approximately 70% being singletons. Sequencing used PBMCs. Receptor source: a woman under 30 in good health and CMV-seropositive. The CDR3 runs from the conserved cysteine through the conserved F or W. A D gene is named only where the DNA matches it firmly. Only some rows state a clone size, as once, few, many or a class for expanded clones.

>TRBD2|TRBJ2-5|TRBV6-5|.
TGTGCCAGCAGTACAGGACTAGCGGGAGCGGAGACCCAGTACTTC
CASSTGLAGAETQYF
>TRBD1|TRBJ2-7|TRBV7-9|.
TGTGCCAGCAGCAACCGACAGGGACCCTACGAGCAGTACTTC
CASSNRQGPYEQYF
>TRBD2|TRBJ2-3|TRBV5-4|.
TGTGCCAGCAGCTCGGGGGGACTAGTGACAGATACGCAGTATTTT
CASSSGGLVTDTQYF
>TRBD1|TRBJ2-7|TRBV7-9|.
TGTGCCAGCAGCCAAGACAGGGGTTCCTACGAGCAGTACTTC
CASSQDRGSYEQYF
>.|TRBJ2-2|TRBV7-2|once
TGTGCCAGCAGCTTAGAGACAAAAGCCACCGGGGAGCTGTTTTTT
CASSLETKATGELFF
>TRBD2|TRBJ2-3|TRBV4-3|.
TGCGCCAGCAGCCAAGAAAATCTAGGGCTAGCGGGATTCACAGATACGCAGTATTTT
CASSQENLGLAGFTDTQYF
>TRBD2|TRBJ2-7|TRBV4-1|.
TGCGCCAGCAGCCCGTGGACTAGCGGGAACTACGAGCAGTACTTC
CASSPWTSGNYEQYF
>TRBD1|TRBJ2-1|TRBV18|.
TGTGCCAGCTCACCAGGGACAGGGGAGGTGGATGAGCAGTTCTTC
CASSPGTGEVDEQFF
>TRBD2|TRBJ2-1|TRBV19|.
TGTGCCAGTAAACCCGGACTAGCGGGAGCGACCTACAATGAGCAGTTCTTC
CASKPGLAGATYNEQFF
>.|TRBJ1-3|TRBV11-2|.
TGTGCCAGCAGTCTTCCCAGGGGCTCTGGAAACACCATATATTTT
CASSLPRGSGNTIYF
>TRBD1|TRBJ1-5|TRBV18|few
TGTGCCAGCACAGCACAGGGGTACAGTCAGCCCCAGCATTTT
CASTAQGYSQPQHF
>TRBD2|TRBJ2-3|TRBV30|few
TGTGCCTGGAGTGGGACTAGCGCCCAAAATACGCAGTATTTT
CAWSGTSAQNTQYF
>.|TRBJ1-1|TRBV5-6|.
TGTGCCAGCAGCGTAAGCTCGAACACTGAAGCTTTCTTT
CASSVSSNTEAFF
>.|TRBJ1-3|TRBV4-3|few
TGCGCCAGCAGCCAAGAAGGAATCCAGGGTTACGGAAACACCATATATTTT
CASSQEGIQGYGNTIYF